The 27 T cell receptor beta chains given below trace back to one sample, sequenced in a study of neoadjuvant anti-PD-1 for oral cavity cancer. Profiling relied on immunoSEQ multiplex PCR, and the TCRdb table lists in-frame clones only, not all of them. The sample holds roughly 14,000 clones, 62% seen once. This specimen was PBMCs, taken before nivolumab (anti-PD-1) treatment. The receptors were gathered from a person between 40 and 85 years old with oral cavity squamous cell carcinoma.

This clone was detected only once. The V and J genes are TRBV19 and TRBJ2-5, with 11 bases matching TRBD1. The CDR3 sequence is 16 residues long. Germline V gives CDR1 LNHDA, CDR2 SQIVND (reference sequence). J was trimmed by 4 bases and V by 2 bases; bases with no gene match: 6. This chain's CDR3 is CASSIRMGQGGETQYF. For the CDR3, the DNA is TGTGCCAGTAGTATAAGAATGGGACAGGGGGGAGAGACCCAGTACTTC.

The rearrangement joins TRBV5-1 to TRBJ2-5, with a weak D call TRBD2 (6 bases). The V end was cut by 7 bases, the J end by 2 bases, with 15 bases between. The CDR3 consists of 14 residues. Germline V gives CDR1 SGHRS, CDR2 YFSETQ. The CDR3 here is CASGLLLGQETQYF. The CDR3 DNA follows: TGCGCCAGCGGACTATTACTCGGACAAGAGACCCAGTACTTC.

The genes are TRBV5-1 and TRBJ2-5; possible D gene TRBD2, 5 bases. V dropped 0 bases and J dropped 5 bases, with 11 bases sitting between them. Germline values: CDR1 SGHRS, CDR2 YFSETQ. This CDR3 has 14 amino acids. The CDR3 protein is CASSLDWTGETQYF. CDR3 nucleotide sequence: TGCGCCAGCAGCTTGGACTGGACGGGGGAGACCCAGTACTTC.

V usage is TRBV11-2 and J usage is TRBJ2-7; the match to TRBD2 covers 12 bases. J lost 5 bases, V lost 6 bases, and 11 bases had no gene match. Germline V gene sequence: CDR1 SGHAT, CDR2 FQNNGV. The CDR3 contains 16 residues. CDR3 region: CASSRWTSGIVDEQYF. The CDR3 coding sequence is TGTGCCAGCAGTCGCTGGACTAGCGGGATAGTTGACGAGCAGTACTTC.

This clone was found a few times. This chain connects TRBV5-1 to TRBJ2-7, with 7 nucleotides matching TRBD1. Germline CDR1 is SGHRS and CDR2 is YFSETQ. This CDR3 region has 12 residues. J gave up 3 bases and V 7 bases, and 4 bases lay outside the gene matches. CDR3 sequence: CASGQEFYEQYF. CDR3 nucleotide sequence: TGCGCCAGCGGACAGGAGTTCTACGAGCAGTACTTC. Filled out from reference TRBV5-1 and TRBJ2-7, the complete variable domain reads KAGVTQTPRYLIKTRGQQVTLSCSPISGHRSVSWYQQTPGQGLQFLFEYFSETQRNKGNFPGRFSGRQFSNSRSEMNVSTLELGDSALYLCASGQEFYEQYFGPGTRLTVT.

Only a few counts were recorded for this clone. This chain joins TRBV29-1 and TRBJ1-2; D gene ambiguous. This CDR3 is built from 13 residues. Germline V gives CDR1 SQVTM, CDR2 ANQGSEA. V lost 7 bases to trimming and J lost 4 bases, with 16 bases between them. The CDR3 region has the DNA TGCAGCGCCGATCGAGGGCCTATCTATGGCTACACCTTC. It is translated as CSADRGPIYGYTF.

This clone appeared a single time. The chain recombines TRBV30 with TRBJ2-5, with D maybe TRBD1 (6 bases). This CDR3 has 12 amino acids. Germline values: CDR1 GTSNPN, CDR2 SVGIG (reference sequence). V shed 0 bases and J shed 4 bases, with 6 bases lying between them. CDR3 residues: CAWSVGGETQYF. For the CDR3, the DNA is TGTGCCTGGAGTGTAGGGGGAGAGACCCAGTACTTC. The whole variable domain, remainder taken from reference TRBV30 and TRBJ2-5, is SQTIHQWPATLVQPVGSPLSLECTVEGTSNPNLYWYRQAAGRGLQLLFYSVGIGQISSEVPQNLSASRPQDRQFILSSKKLLLSDSGFYLCAWSVGGETQYFGPGTRLLVL.

The chain links TRBV6-4 to TRBJ1-1; D is undetermined. Germline values: CDR1 MRHNA, CDR2 SNTAGT. V gave up 0 bases and J gave up 1 base, with 9 bases separating them. The CDR3 extends over 15 amino acids. The CDR3 DNA reads as TGTGCCAGCAGTGACTCGTGGCCGCCGAACACTGAAGCTTTCTTT. This gives the protein CASSDSWPPNTEAFF.

The CDR3 region is CASGTTNEKLFF. The CDR3 DNA reads as TGTGCCAGCGGAACAACTAATGAAAAACTGTTTTTT. This chain connects TRBV6-5 to TRBJ1-4; no firm D call. V was trimmed by 8 bases and J by 0 bases, leaving 4 bases between them. Germline V gene sequence: CDR1 MNHEY, CDR2 SVGAGI. This CDR3 comprises 12 residues.

This chain links TRBV7-2 with TRBJ2-7, with D possibly matching TRBD2 (5 bases). V was cut by 3 bases and J by 5 bases, with 11 bases left in between. This CDR3 region has 13 residues. Looked up from germline, CDR1 is SGHTA and CDR2 is FQGNSA. The CDR3 DNA reads TGTGCCAGCAGCTTCGGATACGGGAACGAGCAGTACTTC. Translating it yields CASSFGYGNEQYF.

Written as DNA, the CDR3 is TGTGCCAGCAGACCACAGGGGCGCGCTGAAGCTTTCTTT. Encoded protein: CASRPQGRAEAFF. The chain combines TRBV9 with TRBJ1-1, with TRBD1 matching over 7 bases. CDR3 length equals 13 residues. Germline CDR1 is SGDLS and CDR2 is YYNGEE. The J segment lost 6 bases and the V segment lost 5 bases, leaving 7 bases of the junction unmatched.

In this sample, this clone turned up once. V usage is TRBV7-9 and J usage is TRBJ2-5; perhaps TRBD2 as D (5 bases). Trimming removed 11 bases from V and 4 bases from J, with 17 bases in between. CDR1 is SEHNR, CDR2 FQNEAQ, per germline (reference sequence). The CDR3 covers 13 residues. Written as DNA, the CDR3 is TGTGCCGGACTCCAATCGGGGAGAGAGACCCAGTACTTC. Translating gives CAGLQSGRETQYF.

The chain uses TRBV18 and TRBJ2-2; D possibly corresponds to TRBD2 (5 bases). The CDR3 totals 14 residues. The germline V gene encodes CDR1 KGHSH and CDR2 LQKENI. V shed 2 bases and J shed 6 bases, with 10 bases lying between them. The CDR3 reads CASSPEWGAGELFF. The CDR3 region has the DNA TGTGCCAGCTCACCAGAATGGGGAGCCGGGGAGCTGTTTTTT. The full variable domain, rest sourced from reference TRBV18 and TRBJ2-2, is NAGVMQNPRHLVRRRGQEARLRCSPMKGHSHVYWYRQLPEEGLKFMVYLQKENIIDESGMPKERFSAEFPKEGPSILRIQQVVRGDSAAYFCASSPEWGAGELFFGEGSRLTVL.

The rearrangement uses TRBV19 and TRBJ1-5; the D gene is possibly TRBD1 (5 bases). V dropped 5 bases and J dropped 2 bases, with 16 bases sitting between them. Germline V gene sequence: CDR1 LNHDA, CDR2 SQIVND (reference sequence). CDR3 length equals 16 residues. This CDR3 reads CASSGGRGPGNQPQHF. CDR3 in DNA: TGTGCCAGTAGTGGGGGGAGGGGCCCTGGCAATCAGCCCCAGCATTTT.

The V and J genes are TRBV2 and TRBJ1-1, with 11 nucleotides matching TRBD1. The germline V gene encodes CDR1 SNHLY and CDR2 FYNNEI. There are 13 residues in the CDR3. With 6 bases clipped from V and 12 bases from J, the junction kept 9 bases outside the gene matches. The CDR3 here is CASRDPGQGESFF. Written as DNA, the CDR3 is TGTGCCAGCAGAGACCCGGGACAGGGGGAATCTTTCTTT.

This chain links TRBV5-8 with TRBJ2-7, with 10 bases identical to TRBD1. Trimming cost V 2 bases and J 4 bases; bases outside gene matches: 3. The CDR3 consists of 14 residues. CDR1 and CDR2 (germline): SGHTS, YDEGEE. CDR3: CASSFGQGVYEQYF. The CDR3 DNA follows: TGTGCCAGCAGCTTCGGACAGGGGGTTTACGAGCAGTACTTC.

The chain combines TRBV19 with TRBJ2-7; 11 bases align to TRBD2. The length of the CDR3 is 16 residues. The V segment lost 3 bases and the J segment 2 bases; nucleotides outside the gene matches: 6. The germline V gene encodes CDR1 LNHDA and CDR2 SQIVND (reference sequence). CDR3 sequence: CASSMGTSGTPYEQYF. The CDR3 DNA is TGTGCCAGTAGTATGGGGACTAGCGGTACTCCCTACGAGCAGTACTTC.

The rearrangement links TRBV28 to TRBJ1-1; no definite D call. V shed 6 bases and J shed 10 bases, with 18 bases lying between them. The CDR3 has 13 residues. Germline loops: CDR1 MDHEN, CDR2 SYDVKM. For the CDR3, the DNA is TGTGCCAGCAGGCCTGTCCTCGTTGTCGGAGCTTTCTTT. Its translation: CASRPVLVVGAFF.

The chain recombines TRBV5-1 with TRBJ2-7; 7 bases align to TRBD2. With 2 bases clipped from V and 5 bases from J, the junction kept 10 bases outside the gene matches. Per germline, CDR1 SGHRS and CDR2 YFSETQ. The CDR3 loop spans 15 amino acids. CDR3 nucleotides: TGCGCCAGCAGCTTTGTGGGGGAGGGCCTCGACGAGCAGTACTTC. Its translation is CASSFVGEGLDEQYF.

This chain connects TRBV5-1 to TRBJ2-2, with a tentative D call TRBD2 (6 bases). The CDR3 is 13 residues long. The germline gives CDR1 SGHRS, CDR2 YFSETQ. V was clipped by 4 bases and J by 3 bases, with 7 bases between them. For the CDR3, the DNA is TGCGCCAGCAGCCGCGGGGACACCGGGGAGCTGTTTTTT. This translates into CASSRGDTGELFF.

V gene TRBV29-1 combines with J gene TRBJ2-1; 8 nucleotides align to TRBD2. The junction had 12 bases not matched to a gene; V was cut back by 4 bases and J by 10 bases. Germline loops: CDR1 SQVTM, CDR2 ANQGSEA. The CDR3 runs to 14 residues. CDR3 in amino acids: CSVGRSGSAMEQFF. Written as DNA, the CDR3 is TGCAGCGTTGGTAGAAGCGGGAGCGCCATGGAGCAGTTCTTC.

The chain links TRBV7-2 to TRBJ2-1, with TRBD2 as a possible D gene (5 bases). V gave up 4 bases and J gave up 0 bases, with 13 bases separating them. The CDR3 spans 16 residues. Germline-derived CDR1 and CDR2 are SGHTA and FQGNSA. CDR3 amino acids: CASSSRTFHSYNEQFF. The CDR3 DNA reads TGTGCCAGCAGCTCGCGGACTTTCCACTCCTACAATGAGCAGTTCTTC.

This chain connects TRBV14 to TRBJ1-1; D possibly corresponds to TRBD1 (6 bases). Between the trimmed V and J ends, which lost 7 bases and 4 bases, there was a span of 10 bases. Per germline, CDR1 SGHDN and CDR2 FVKESK. There are 12 residues in the CDR3. The CDR3 DNA reads as TGTGCCAGCAACCGGGACACCACTGAAGCTTTCTTT. Encoded protein: CASNRDTTEAFF.

This chain uses TRBV29-1 with TRBJ1-1; unclear D gene. The CDR3 extends over 11 amino acids. CDR1 and CDR2 from the germline V gene are SQVTM and ANQGSEA. Trimming cost V 8 bases and J 2 bases, with 9 bases left between them. The DNA of the CDR3 is TGCAGCCTTCGTAAAAACACTGAAGCTTTCTTT. Protein product: CSLRKNTEAFF.

As DNA, the CDR3 is TGTGCCAGCAGGGCTACCTACAATGAGCAGTTCTTC. This encodes CASRATYNEQFF. The chain couples TRBV6-5 to TRBJ2-1; D gene ambiguous. Trimming took 6 bases from V and 2 from J, leaving 5 bases between them. Germline assignment: CDR1 MNHEY and CDR2 SVGAGI. The CDR3 is 12 residues long.

The chain links TRBV18 to TRBJ2-7; perhaps TRBD2 as D (5 bases). The CDR3 spans 16 residues. The germline V gene has CDR1 KGHSH and CDR2 LQKENI. V was shortened by 6 bases and J by 5 bases, with 23 bases between the two germline ends. CDR3 loop: CASSPTFGPLGNEQYF. For the CDR3, the DNA is TGTGCCAGCTCCCCGACCTTTGGGCCCCTCGGGAACGAGCAGTACTTC. The full variable domain, with the rest looked up from reference TRBV18 and TRBJ2-7, is NAGVMQNPRHLVRRRGQEARLRCSPMKGHSHVYWYRQLPEEGLKFMVYLQKENIIDESGMPKERFSAEFPKEGPSILRIQQVVRGDSAAYFCASSPTFGPLGNEQYFGPGTRLTVT.

This chain connects TRBV2 to TRBJ1-5, with D perhaps TRBD1 (6 bases). The CDR3 runs to 15 residues. The V end was cut by 6 bases, the J end by 1 base, with 13 bases between. CDR1 and CDR2 from the germline V gene are SNHLY and FYNNEI. CDR3 sequence reads: CASSTGRGSNQPQHF. The DNA for the CDR3 is TGTGCCAGCAGCACGGGAAGGGGGAGCAATCAGCCCCAGCATTTT.